Below, one TCR beta chain is given with its context. The antigen is not known. TCR beta CDR3 regions were amplified from RNA transcripts. The HTBI set primed first-round TCR CDR3 RT-PCR. TCRdb fed the multiplex PCR reads into MiXCR, producing one record per CDR3 protein. The sample includes 480,000 or so distinct CDR3 sequences, 46% of them seen just once. The data are from a study of T cells in Graves' hyperthyroidism and ophthalmopathy. General observations from the study: Most clonotypes that expanded in the thyroid above 0.001 also showed up in blood.

The origin of this receptor is an adult woman with Graves' disease, either hyperthyroidism or ophthalmopathy (not recorded which). Sequencing was performed on peripheral blood or thyroid tissue (not recorded which).

CDR3 sequence: CASSVVGGTDTQYF. Here the CDR3 DNA reads TGTGCCAGCAGCGTAGTGGGGGGAACAGATACGCAGTATTTT. The chain couples TRBV9 to TRBJ2-3; a possible D gene is TRBD2 (6 bases). The CDR3 totals 14 residues. The germline V gene encodes CDR1 SGDLS and CDR2 YYNGEE. V was cut by 0 bases and J by 3 bases, with 8 bases left in between.